This TCR beta chain was documented in a study of radiotherapy plus CTLA-4 blockade in lung cancer. The wider study: Disease control was seen in approximately 29% of patients, objective responses in 15% to 20%.

This clone was seen just once. Its target is unknown. Study-level findings and limits: Tumor-derived TCR clones expanded in blood after radiotherapy plus ipilimumab. Early blood T cell clone changes and increased post-radiation serum interferon-beta were reportedly the strongest response predictors.

Repertoires were generated with immunoSEQ multiplex PCR, while TCRdb's copy carries only in-frame clones and drops some. This table holds tens of thousands of clones, under 80% found once. Patients had chemo-refractory metastatic non-small-cell lung cancer and received focal radiation plus CTLA-4 blockade that used ipilimumab. The sequenced sample was peripheral blood, obtained from a patient treated with radiotherapy plus ipilimumab. The TCR was taken from a human donor with non-small cell lung cancer who had a complete response to radiotherapy plus ipilimumab.

The CDR3 region has the DNA TGCGCCAGCAGCCTGGGACTAGCGGGAAACACAGATACGCAGTATTTT. This sequence encodes CASSLGLAGNTDTQYF. The chain couples TRBV5-1 to TRBJ2-3; 13 bases agree with TRBD2. The CDR3 is 16 amino acids. Germline CDR1 reads SGHRS; CDR2 reads YFSETQ. V was pared by 4 bases and J by 2 bases, with 4 bases of the junction left unmatched.